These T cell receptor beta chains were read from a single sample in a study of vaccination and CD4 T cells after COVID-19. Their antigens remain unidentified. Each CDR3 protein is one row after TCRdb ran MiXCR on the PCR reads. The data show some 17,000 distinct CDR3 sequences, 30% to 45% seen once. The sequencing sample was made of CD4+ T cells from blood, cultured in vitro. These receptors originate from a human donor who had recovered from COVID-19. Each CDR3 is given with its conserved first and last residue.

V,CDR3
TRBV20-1,CSATGRTVTQYF
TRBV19,CASRGLAGVSEQYF
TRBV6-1,CAISSSWSLRGNEQFF
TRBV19,CASSISAQRTGIFQPQHF
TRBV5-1,CASSLGGGPLNEQFF
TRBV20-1,CSARSGTSDYNEQFF
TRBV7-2,CASSAPGTYQETQYF
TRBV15,CATSRGGTSGSTDTQYF
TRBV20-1,CSATKKGPYNEQFF
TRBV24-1,CATSDSSSGTVYGYTF
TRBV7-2,CASSLALQPQHF
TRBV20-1,CSARPPGERNQPQHF
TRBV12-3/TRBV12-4,CASRGRAGNTIYF
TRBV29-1,CSALDRGPNQPQHF
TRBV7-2,CASSLGGGVALFF
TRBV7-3,CASRRTSDPGELFF
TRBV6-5,CASSYLSGNSQETQYF
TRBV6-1,CASSDWGSSNQPQHF
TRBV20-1,CSANVASSTDTQYF
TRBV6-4,CASSDGAGGTDTQYF
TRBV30,CAWSSPGPTGSSPLHF
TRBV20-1,CSANTGGGSEQFF
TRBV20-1,CSARKNRRNTEAFF
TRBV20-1,CSAPTGILEKLFF
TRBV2,CASSENTLSNQPQHF
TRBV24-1,CATSDFSYNEQFF
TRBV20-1,CSANTGTGGSEQYF
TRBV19,CASSIGTWTEAFF
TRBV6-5,CASSYSESAGETQYF
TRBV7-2,CASSLGLGTQYF
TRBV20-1,CSARRDWVTEAFF
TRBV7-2,CASSLTRGNTIYF
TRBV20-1,CSASPGTSGTQYF
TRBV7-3,CASSLFRVDGELFF
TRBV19,CASHDRRNTEAFF
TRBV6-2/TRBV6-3,CASREPAHNEQFF
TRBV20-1,CSASRVANNQPQHF
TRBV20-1,CSARGRPERSNTEAFF
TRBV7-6,CASSPGGTGNTIYF
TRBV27,CASSEQGLSTGELFF
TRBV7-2,CASSLVGNSSPLHF
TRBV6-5,CASSYSVSVNTEAFF
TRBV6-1,CASRSNEKLFF
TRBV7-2,CASSPWGWGVYNEQFF
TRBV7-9,CASIGLGINYGYTF
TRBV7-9,CASSLREDTQYF
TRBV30,CAWRETGGADIQYF
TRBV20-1,CSDYGGGQETQYF
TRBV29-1,CSVVGQGNYEQYF
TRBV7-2,CASSLGGSAKNIQYF
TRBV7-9,CASSKLTDTQYF
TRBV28,CASRSPGGTEAFF
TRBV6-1,CVSFRARGGGYTF
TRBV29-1,CSVLKSATYGYTF
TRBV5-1,CASSLGTTVNSPLHF
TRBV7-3,CASSLYPISAGVPTDTQYF
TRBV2,CASKQGASTDTQYF